This T cell receptor beta chain was found in a study of control samples from healthy donors and cancer patients (dated by TCRdb to the early 2020s). Libraries came from the immunoSEQ multiplex PCR assay. The clones in this table, taken by TCRdb from immuneACCESS, are in-frame only. Not every clone is retained; where verified, under half of the shortfall comes from an unresolved V gene, and the cause of the rest is unknown. Recorded for this sample are about 51,000 clones; around 80% of them occurred a single time. The ten largest clones add up to around a tenth of the sample. On this clone itself: The antigen this receptor binds is unknown. One base away there is no much larger clone; base qualities are not given.

Unmatched junction bases come to 8, with V trimmed by 1 base and J by 2 bases. The CDR3 has 18 amino acids, counting the end cysteine and phenylalanine. Solely the CDR3 DNA is kept, with 54 bases framed from the first base. According to the germline V gene, CDR1 reads MGHRA and CDR2 reads YSYEKL. The clonotype originates from a man in his 70s in good health. The sequencing input was blood. The chain was built from TRBV4-1 and TRBJ2-3, and 11 junctional nucleotides match TRBD2. Here the CDR3 is given as CASSQVQLAGGSTDTQYF. DNA sequence: TGCGCCAGCAGCCAAGTCCAGCTAGCGGGGGGCTCCACAGATACGCAGTATTTT.